Listed below are T cell receptor beta chains from one sample, sequenced in a study of identical twins. TCRdb redid the calling of the 5' RACE reads with MiXCR, one entry per CDR3 protein. In the table there are hundreds of thousands of distinct CDR3 sequences, around 6% of which are singletons. The sequenced sample consisted of naive T cells sorted from blood. All receptors derive from a man aged 18 to 30 in good health. Each CDR3 is given with its conserved first and last residue. The order of the fields is D gene, V gene, CDR3 length, clone size, J gene, CDR3 protein, CDR3 DNA. A D gene is named only where the DNA matches it firmly. Clone size is not always given. Where it is, it says once, few, many or a class for expanded clones.

TRBD1	TRBV12-3/TRBV12-4	16	few	TRBJ2-3	CASSTGQETSTDTQYF	TGTGCCAGCAGCACGGGACAGGAGACTAGCACAGATACGCAGTATTTT
TRBD1	TRBV5-1	16	NA	TRBJ2-3	CASSLGNRGGTDTQYF	TGCGCCAGCAGCTTAGGGAACAGGGGGGGCACAGATACGCAGTATTTT
NA	TRBV5-1	14	NA	TRBJ2-5	CASSFTVNQETQYF	TGCGCCAGCAGCTTCACAGTGAACCAAGAGACCCAGTACTTC
NA	TRBV5-6	14	many	TRBJ2-5	CASSLGDGREAQYF	TGTGCCAGCAGCTTGGGTGATGGAAGAGAGGCCCAGTACTTC
NA	TRBV9	13	NA	TRBJ2-5	CASSVGHLETQYF	TGTGCCAGCAGCGTTGGACATTTAGAGACCCAGTACTTC
TRBD1	TRBV29-1	15	many	TRBJ2-7	CSVVVRVDRDYEQYF	TGCAGCGTTGTAGTAAGGGTCGACAGGGACTACGAGCAGTACTTC
NA	TRBV3-1	15	NA	TRBJ2-1	CASSQQGAADNEQFF	TGTGCCAGTTCGCAACAGGGAGCGGCAGACAATGAGCAGTTCTTC
TRBD1	TRBV11-1	18	NA	TRBJ2-6	CASSSTTGVPIGANVLTF	TGTGCCAGCAGCTCCACGACAGGGGTCCCTATTGGGGCCAACGTCCTGACTTTC
TRBD2	TRBV27	17	NA	TRBJ2-3	CASSSPGLAGVSDTQYF	TGTGCCAGCAGTTCACCTGGACTAGCGGGAGTATCAGATACGCAGTATTTT
NA	TRBV20-1	14	many	TRBJ1-4	CSAPRPGVDEKLFF	TGCAGTGCTCCTCGACCAGGGGTAGACGAAAAACTGTTTTTT
TRBD1	TRBV7-2	13	many	TRBJ1-2	CASSFDRGGGYTF	TGTGCCAGCAGCTTCGACAGGGGTGGAGGCTACACCTTC
NA	TRBV5-1	16	many	TRBJ1-5	CASSEVGGVSNQPQHF	TGCGCCAGCAGCGAGGTGGGGGGGGTGAGCAATCAGCCCCAGCATTTT
NA	TRBV20-1	11	NA	TRBJ2-5	CSASIKETQYF	TGCAGTGCTAGCATCAAAGAGACCCAGTACTTC
TRBD2	TRBV20-1	15	many	TRBJ2-1	CSASRAGGPVNEQFF	TGCAGTGCTTCCCGAGCGGGAGGGCCGGTTAATGAGCAGTTCTTC
TRBD1	TRBV20-1	13	many	TRBJ1-5	CSARGQDNQPQHF	TGCAGTGCTCGGGGACAGGACAATCAGCCCCAGCATTTT
NA	TRBV10-3	15	many	TRBJ1-2	CATARPQEGLRGYTF	TGTGCCACGGCCCGGCCGCAAGAGGGATTGAGAGGCTACACCTTC
NA	TRBV4-1	13	many	TRBJ2-1	CASSQGRGDEQFF	TGCGCCAGCAGCCAGGGACGCGGCGATGAGCAGTTCTTC
NA	TRBV20-1	10	many	TRBJ2-1	CSAVYNEQFF	TGCAGTGCTGTCTACAATGAGCAGTTCTTC
TRBD2	TRBV14	17	many	TRBJ2-1	CASSLPVTSGSANEQFF	TGTGCCAGCAGCCTTCCGGTGACTAGCGGGAGCGCTAATGAGCAGTTCTTC
NA	TRBV9	17	NA	TRBJ2-1	CASSVDAGLSGYNEQFF	TGTGCCAGCAGCGTAGACGCGGGCCTAAGTGGTTACAATGAGCAGTTCTTC
TRBD2	TRBV7-8	14	NA	TRBJ2-1	CASSSSGLADEQFF	TGTGCCAGCAGCTCCTCGGGACTAGCGGACGAGCAGTTCTTC
NA	TRBV7-9	13	few	TRBJ1-1	CASSFPQGPEAFF	TGTGCCAGCAGCTTCCCACAGGGCCCTGAAGCTTTCTTT
TRBD1	TRBV10-3	14	NA	TRBJ2-1	CAIRRETGDSEQFF	TGTGCCATCAGGAGAGAGACAGGGGATAGTGAGCAGTTCTTC
NA	TRBV5-1	15	many	TRBJ2-1	CASSSLRDAANEQFF	TGCGCCAGCAGCTCCCTACGGGACGCAGCCAATGAGCAGTTCTTC
TRBD1	TRBV6-1	14	NA	TRBJ1-2	CASTKGQGSYGYTF	TGTGCCAGCACTAAGGGACAGGGCTCCTATGGCTACACCTTC
NA	TRBV12-3/TRBV12-4	12	many	TRBJ1-4	CASSFWEEKLFF	TGTGCCAGCAGTTTCTGGGAAGAAAAACTGTTTTTT
NA	TRBV7-2	14	many	TRBJ1-2	CASSPLGFNNGYTF	TGTGCCAGCAGCCCCCTTGGGTTTAATAATGGCTACACCTTC
TRBD1	TRBV3-1	18	NA	TRBJ1-1	CASSPPPGQGRLNTEAFF	TGTGCCAGCAGCCCTCCCCCGGGACAGGGTCGACTGAACACTGAAGCTTTCTTT